The 29 T cell receptor beta chains below were found in one sample sequenced in a study of blood T cell repertoires in COVID-19 (dated by TCRdb to 2020 to 2021). The method behind the library was the immunoSEQ multiplex PCR assay. TCRdb stores this immuneACCESS table with in-frame sequences only. Part of the clones is absent; in the studies checked, under half of the shortfall reflects unresolved V genes, and no reason is known for the rest. The sample table shows about 260,000 clones, and around 87% are seen once. 2% to 2.5% of the sample lies in the top ten. Material: peripheral blood. The source of these receptors is a woman in her forties or fifties with acute or convalescent COVID-19.

The V and J genes are TRBV5-6 and TRBJ2-3; 10 nucleotides align to TRBD2. CDR3 length: 16 amino acids. V was pared by 0 bases and J by 6 bases, with 7 bases of the junction left unmatched. The germline CDR1 and CDR2 sequences are SGHDT and YYEEEE. The CDR3 DNA is TGTGCCAGCAGCTTGGATCCAGCGGGAGGGCCTGATACGCAGTATTTT. Translation: CASSLDPAGGPDTQYF.

The rearrangement uses TRBV6-2 or TRBV6-3 and TRBJ2-5, with TRBD1 matching 11 bases. In germline, CDR1 is MNHEY, CDR2 SVGEGT. The CDR3 loop spans 16 amino acids. V lost 2 bases to trimming and J lost 5 bases; unmatched junction nucleotides: 7. CDR3: CASSYPRTGGGETQYF. DNA of the CDR3: TGTGCCAGCAGTTACCCCCGGACAGGGGGCGGTGAGACCCAGTACTTC.

This chain connects TRBV19 to TRBJ1-5; D uncertain. CDR1 and CDR2 from the germline V gene are LNHDA and SQIVND (reference sequence). This CDR3 contains 13 residues. V shed 2 bases and J shed 5 bases, with 7 bases lying between them. For the CDR3, the DNA is TGTGCCAGTAGTATACAAACAGATCAGCCCCAGCATTTT. Its protein product is CASSIQTDQPQHF.

The chain uses TRBV7-3 and TRBJ2-5, with 8 bases fitting TRBD1. Per germline, CDR1 SGHTA and CDR2 FQGTGA. The CDR3 runs 16 residues. V trimming: 5 bases; J trimming: 8 bases; junction bases outside the gene matches: 16. This chain's CDR3 is CASSIHGGQGAETQYF. CDR3 DNA: TGTGCCAGCAGCATCCACGGAGGCCAGGGGGCTGAAACCCAGTACTTC.

The chain joins TRBV7-8 to TRBJ2-3, with a weak D call TRBD2 (5 bases). The CDR3 has 14 amino acids. CDR1 and CDR2 from the germline V gene are SGHVS and FQNEAQ. Trimming shortened V by 3 bases and J by 5 bases, and 12 bases separated the two germline ends. For the CDR3, the DNA is TGTGCCAGCAGCTTCCCGGGATCGGAAGATACGCAGTATTTT. Translating it yields CASSFPGSEDTQYF.

This chain links TRBV6-5 with TRBJ1-4, with 7 nucleotides matching TRBD1. This CDR3 contains 14 residues. CDR1 is MNHEY, CDR2 SVGAGI, per germline. V trimming: 6 bases; J trimming: 3 bases; junction bases outside the gene matches: 4. CDR3 in amino acids: CASSLDRANEKLFF. Here the CDR3 DNA reads TGTGCCAGCAGCCTTGACAGGGCTAATGAAAAACTGTTTTTT.

The V gene is TRBV5-6, the J gene TRBJ2-1; D is unresolved. This CDR3 is built from 12 residues. V dropped 0 bases and J dropped 7 bases, with 5 bases sitting between them. Looked up from germline, CDR1 is SGHDT and CDR2 is YYEEEE. CDR3 sequence: CASSLAFNEQFF. The CDR3 DNA follows: TGTGCCAGCAGCTTGGCGTTTAATGAGCAGTTCTTC.

The chain couples TRBV10-3 to TRBJ2-7, with 8 bases lining up with TRBD1. V lost 6 bases and J lost 0; bases outside the gene matches: 19. Germline loops: CDR1 ENHRY, CDR2 SYGVKD. This CDR3 has 19 amino acids. Written as DNA, the CDR3 is TGTGCCATCAGCGTCGGGACACGGCTACAGGGGGAGACCTCCTACGAGCAGTACTTC. Residues: CAISVGTRLQGETSYEQYF.

The gene calls are TRBV7-9 and TRBJ1-4; tentatively, D is TRBD1 (6 bases). Germline V gene sequence: CDR1 SEHNR, CDR2 FQNEAQ (reference sequence). Trimming pared 4 bases from V and 0 bases from J, leaving 12 bases between. The CDR3 is 16 residues long. The CDR3 DNA reads TGTGCCAGCAGCTCCCAGGGGAGGGCAACTAATGAAAAACTGTTTTTT. Amino acids: CASSSQGRATNEKLFF. The full variable domain, its missing parts supplied by reference TRBV7-9 and TRBJ1-4, is DTGVSQNPRHKITKRGQNVTFRCDPISEHNRLYWYRQTLGQGPEFLTYFQNEAQLEKSRLLSDRFSAERPKGSFSTLEIQRTEQGDSAMYLCASSSQGRATNEKLFFGSGTQLSVL.

The rearrangement uses TRBV7-9 and TRBJ1-3; D is perhaps TRBD1 (5 bases). V was cut by 2 bases and J by 2 bases, with 10 bases left in between. The CDR3 consists of 15 residues. Germline loops: CDR1 SEHNR, CDR2 FQNEAQ (reference sequence). In DNA, the CDR3 is TGTGCCAGCAGCTTATTGGAGGGACCTGGAAACACCATATATTTT. It specifies CASSLLEGPGNTIYF.

This chain joins TRBV19 and TRBJ2-1, with D tentatively TRBD2 (6 bases). V lost 6 bases to trimming and J lost 4 bases, with 16 bases between them. From germline, CDR1 is LNHDA and CDR2 SQIVND (reference sequence). The CDR3 covers 15 residues. In DNA, the CDR3 is TGTGCCAGTAGCTCCCCCGCTAGCGTATACAATGAGCAGTTCTTC. Its translation is CASSSPASVYNEQFF.

The chain combines TRBV5-1 with TRBJ2-3, with D uncertain. CDR3 length equals 14 residues. CDR1 SGHRS and CDR2 YFSETQ come from the germline V gene. V gave up 0 bases and J gave up 2 bases, with 7 bases separating them. The CDR3 reads CASSLGSPTDTQYF. The CDR3 bases are TGCGCCAGCAGCTTGGGTAGTCCCACAGATACGCAGTATTTT.

The chain carries TRBV27 and TRBJ2-3, with 8 bases matching TRBD2. The germline V gene encodes CDR1 MNHEY and CDR2 SMNVEV (reference sequence). The CDR3 loop spans 16 amino acids. V shed 4 bases, J shed 0 bases, and the junction held 6 bases outside the gene matches. CDR3 region: CASSSSGGGSTDTQYF. The CDR3, as DNA: TGTGCCAGCAGTTCCTCCGGGGGGGGTAGCACAGATACGCAGTATTTT.

This clone occurred a few times. This chain connects TRBV11-2 to TRBJ1-4; 8 positions match TRBD1. Germline CDR1 and CDR2: SGHAT and FQNNGV. The CDR3 contains 14 residues. With V trimmed by 5 bases and J by 4 bases, 3 bases remained unmatched. The CDR3 reads CASSRTGFNEKLFF. The CDR3 DNA is TGTGCCAGCAGCCGGACAGGGTTTAATGAAAAACTGTTTTTT.

This clone turned up a few times. The chain uses TRBV7-3 and TRBJ2-7; 13 bases fit TRBD2. The CDR3 loop spans 18 amino acids. Germline assignment: CDR1 SGHTA and CDR2 FQGTGA. The ends lost 0 bases at V and 2 bases at J; junction bases unmatched: 7. The CDR3 region is CASSLTGTSGIGPYEQYF. The CDR3 bases are TGTGCCAGCAGCTTAACGGGGACTAGCGGGATAGGGCCCTACGAGCAGTACTTC.

The CDR3 region is CSATQPSAEFF. DNA of the CDR3: TGCAGTGCTACCCAACCTAGTGCCGAGTTCTTC. The V and J genes are TRBV20-1 and TRBJ2-1; no definite D call. The V end lost 4 bases, the J end lost 14 bases, and 15 bases lay between the germline ends. The CDR3 has 11 amino acids. Germline V gene lookup returns CDR1 DFQATT and CDR2 SNEGSKA (reference sequence).

The V gene is TRBV27, the J gene TRBJ1-1; D gene ambiguous. Looked up from germline, CDR1 is MNHEY and CDR2 is SMNVEV (reference sequence). This CDR3 comprises 13 residues. Trimming removed 4 bases from V and 2 bases from J, with 8 bases in between. CDR3 nucleotide sequence: TGTGCCAGCAGTTACCAGGTAAACACTGAAGCTTTCTTT. The encoded protein is CASSYQVNTEAFF.

V gene TRBV7-3 combines with J gene TRBJ2-1, with 11 bases aligning to TRBD2. CDR1 is SGHTA and CDR2 is FQGTGA in the germline V gene. The V and J ends lost 5 bases and 1 base, in that order; junction bases with no gene match: 4. The CDR3 runs to 16 residues. The CDR3 region has the DNA TGTGCCAGCAGCCTTCGACTAGCGGGATCCTACAATGAGCAGTTCTTC. Protein: CASSLRLAGSYNEQFF.

V gene TRBV7-2 combines with J gene TRBJ2-6; D not certain. This CDR3 spans 14 amino acids. Germline CDR1 is SGHTA and CDR2 is FQGNSA. Trimming left V 5 bases short and J 0 bases short, with 5 bases between. Here the CDR3 reads CASSLSSGANVLTF. Here the CDR3 DNA reads TGTGCCAGCAGCCTAAGCTCTGGGGCCAACGTCCTGACTTTC.

V and J are TRBV28 and TRBJ2-3; D gene unclear. Germline values: CDR1 MDHEN, CDR2 SYDVKM. CDR3 length equals 14 residues. Between the trimmed V and J ends, which lost 8 bases and 0 bases, there was a span of 12 bases. This chain's CDR3 is CASRRDISTDTQYF. The CDR3 coding sequence is TGTGCCAGCCGCAGAGACATTAGCACAGATACGCAGTATTTT.

This chain connects TRBV28 to TRBJ1-2; D not resolved. V was shortened by 6 bases and J by 2 bases, with 13 bases between the two germline ends. Germline values: CDR1 MDHEN, CDR2 SYDVKM. This CDR3 region has 14 residues. This CDR3 reads CASSRTFPNYGYTF. The CDR3 DNA follows: TGTGCCAGCAGCCGGACTTTCCCCAACTATGGCTACACCTTC.

This chain links TRBV12-3 or TRBV12-4 with TRBJ1-4; 8 bases fit TRBD1. V lost 6 bases and J lost 4; bases outside the gene matches: 1. The CDR3 covers 13 residues. CDR3 sequence: CASRGQGNEKLFF. CDR3 nucleotide sequence: TGTGCCAGCAGAGGACAGGGTAATGAAAAACTGTTTTTT.

This chain uses TRBV24-1 with TRBJ2-5; 8 nucleotides line up with TRBD1. Germline V gives CDR1 KGHDR, CDR2 SFDVKD. The length of the CDR3 is 17 residues. V shed 1 base and J 5 bases; nucleotides not matched to a gene: 11. CDR3 protein: CATSDLGPGGVLETQYF. CDR3 in DNA: TGTGCCACCAGTGATTTAGGTCCAGGGGGCGTTTTGGAGACCCAGTACTTC.

The chain carries TRBV4-1 and TRBJ2-1, with TRBD2 matching over 11 bases. Unmatched junction bases numbered 10, after V lost 3 bases and J lost 9 bases. The CDR3 consists of 16 residues. Germline V gives CDR1 MGHRA, CDR2 YSYEKL. The CDR3: CASSQGLAGGRGEQFF. The CDR3 DNA sequence: TGCGCCAGCAGCCAGGGTCTAGCGGGAGGTCGGGGTGAGCAGTTCTTC.

The chain combines TRBV2 with TRBJ1-2; weak D call: TRBD1 (5 bases). Trimming removed 0 bases from V and 2 bases from J, with 7 bases in between. The germline V gene has CDR1 SNHLY and CDR2 FYNNEI. This CDR3 is built from 14 residues. CDR3 sequence reads: CASSEAQGNYGYTF. The CDR3 DNA follows: TGTGCCAGCAGTGAAGCGCAGGGCAACTATGGCTACACCTTC.

In this sample, this clone turned up once. The chain carries TRBV7-2 and TRBJ2-3; 10 bases fit TRBD2. The CDR3 has 16 amino acids. The V gene's germline CDR1 is SGHTA and CDR2 FQGNSA. Trimming took 5 bases from V and 1 from J; bases not matched to a gene: 6. CDR3 amino acids: CASSQVGLAGTDTQYF. The CDR3 DNA sequence: TGTGCCAGCAGCCAAGTAGGACTAGCGGGCACAGATACGCAGTATTTT.

The chain is built from TRBV15 and TRBJ2-7; no reliable D call. Per germline, CDR1 LNHNV and CDR2 YYDKDF (reference sequence). Deletions cut 1 base from V and 12 bases from J, with 13 bases between. The CDR3 loop spans 12 amino acids. This CDR3 is CATSRVNSPRYF. In nucleotides, the CDR3 is TGTGCCACCAGCAGAGTTAATTCCCCGCGGTACTTC.

The genes are TRBV4-3 and TRBJ2-7; TRBD2 aligns across 7 bases. Germline-derived CDR1 and CDR2 are LGHNA and YSLEER. Trimming took 3 bases from V and 1 from J; bases not matched to a gene: 6. The CDR3 covers 15 residues. The CDR3 DNA is TGCGCCAGCAGCCACCAAGCGGGACGGTCCTACGAGCAGTACTTC. Translated, it gives CASSHQAGRSYEQYF.

Remarks on this clone: Other DNA variants within this sample encode the same CDR3. The gene calls are TRBV24-1 and TRBJ1-4; 9 nucleotides align to TRBD1. The V and J ends lost 3 bases and 4 bases, in that order; junction bases with no gene match: 2. The CDR3 is made up of 15 amino acids. Per the germline V gene, CDR1 is KGHDR and CDR2 is SFDVKD. The DNA of the CDR3 is TGTGCCACCAGTGATACGGGACAGGGTAATGAAAAACTGTTTTTT. Translating it yields CATSDTGQGNEKLFF.